This T cell receptor (beta chain) was captured by sequencing in a study of shared clonotypes between healthy human individuals. Assay execution took place at the deep level. Assay: immunoSEQ multiplex PCR; the TCRdb copy retains only in-frame clones and omits some. Counted here are about 2.1 million clones, 90% to 95% occurring once; the ten biggest clones make up 1.5% to 2%. A note on this clone: Its matching antigen is unknown.

CD45RO-negative, CCR7-selected cells formed the naive CD8 fraction, which excluded terminally differentiated effector memory CD45RA+ cells. CDR3 length equals 17 residues. V gave up 3 bases and J gave up 5 bases; unmatched junction bases: 8. From germline, CDR1 is SGHRS and CDR2 YFSETQ. General observations from the study: Estimated richness was generally greater in naive than memory subsets. Depth of sequencing was expected to influence donor clonotype sharing. Owing to a small donor count, the genetic and exposure-history diversity represented was limited.

Sequencing was done on a sample of naive CD8+ T cells from PBMCs. The chain has TRBV5-1 and TRBJ2-2, with 12 bases identical to TRBD2. The receptor was derived from a man between 18 and 35 years old in good health. Some clones in this sample may be carry-over from other donors' samples. The DNA of the CDR3 is TGCGCCAGCAGCTCCCGACTAGCGGGAGCCTTAACCGGGGAGCTGTTTTTT. Its translation is CASSSRLAGALTGELFF.